What follows is one TCR beta chain and its context. Germline V lookup: CDR1 KGHSH, CDR2 LQKENI. V shed 6 bases, J shed 3 bases, and the junction held 11 bases outside the gene matches. This CDR3 has 17 residues. Participants reported their clinical history, and cohort assignment relied on those reports. This sample was taken from a study of blood T cell repertoires in COVID-19. Turning to the study itself: Researchers got acute and convalescent COVID-19 samples from the United States, Italy and Spain. In each case, the material was cDNA or gDNA derived from T cells, B-cell-depleted T cells, or PBMCs.

The authors' processing: Estimation of nucleated cell counts was performed using reference gene primer amplification. Assay: immunoSEQ multiplex PCR; the TCRdb copy retains only in-frame clones and omits some. The V and J calls and clone size are taken from that table; D and trimming were inferred from the DNA. The top ten hold more than 1% of the sample, which has over 200,000 clones, around 93% seen once. This TCR derives from a human donor in a cohort exposed to, infected with or recovered from COVID-19 (not recorded which). The donor label of this sample is uncertain. The material sequenced was PBMCs or T cells enriched from blood (not recorded which). The chain employs TRBV18 and TRBJ2-6, with TRBD1 matching over 7 bases. CDR3 residues: CASSQEGGAFGANVLTF. In nucleotides, the CDR3 is TGTGCCAGCTCTCAGGAAGGGGGCGCGTTTGGGGCCAACGTCCTGACTTTC.